The 10 T cell receptor beta chains presented below share a single source sample, sequenced in a study of cytomegalovirus exposure and HLA in healthy donors. TCRdb's table, derived via immunoSEQ multiplex PCR, lists solely in-frame clones and lacks some. The data contain 43,000 or so clones, around 90% of them singletons. Sequencing was carried out using PBMCs. These receptors were taken from a man younger than 35 in good health and CMV-seronegative.

This chain links TRBV5-1 with TRBJ2-5, with a tentative D call TRBD2 (5 bases). The ends were cut back, 4 bases at V and 5 bases at J, with 18 bases in the middle. The CDR3 consists of 15 residues. The germline V gene has CDR1 SGHRS and CDR2 YFSETQ. The CDR3: CASSRRTPPQETQYF. Written as DNA, the CDR3 is TGCGCCAGCAGCCGGAGGACTCCACCCCAGGAGACCCAGTACTTC. Full variable domain (missing parts from reference TRBV5-1 and TRBJ2-5): KAGVTQTPRYLIKTRGQQVTLSCSPISGHRSVSWYQQTPGQGLQFLFEYFSETQRNKGNFPGRFSGRQFSNSRSEMNVSTLELGDSALYLCASSRRTPPQETQYFGPGTRLLVL.

The V gene is TRBV14, the J gene TRBJ2-2; the match to TRBD1 covers 11 bases. V lost 1 base, J lost 5 bases, and 6 bases stayed unmatched. Germline assignment: CDR1 SGHDN and CDR2 FVKESK. CDR3 length: 17 amino acids. The CDR3 loop is CASSQAGTGGRTGELFF. The CDR3 DNA is TGTGCCAGCAGCCAAGCCGGGACAGGGGGTAGAACCGGGGAGCTGTTTTTT. The complete variable domain, with remaining parts taken from reference TRBV14 and TRBJ2-2, reads EAGVTQFPSHSVIEKGQTVTLRCDPISGHDNLYWYRRVMGKEIKFLLHFVKESKQDESGMPNNRFLAERTGGTYSTLKVQPAELEDSGVYFCASSQAGTGGRTGELFFGEGSRLTVL.

This clone has just a few counts. V usage is TRBV7-3 and J usage is TRBJ2-7; 8 nucleotides align to TRBD1. Germline CDR1 SGHTA, CDR2 FQGTGA. The CDR3 consists of 15 residues. With V trimmed by 5 bases and J by 1 base, 7 bases remained unmatched. CDR3 loop: CASSLRQGPSYEQYF. The CDR3 DNA is TGTGCCAGCAGCCTCCGACAGGGGCCATCCTACGAGCAGTACTTC.

The J gene is TRBJ2-3, the V gene TRBV9; possibly TRBD2 for D (7 bases). The germline V gene encodes CDR1 SGDLS and CDR2 YYNGEE. This CDR3 has 15 residues. V lost 6 bases, J lost 2 bases, and 16 bases lay in between. CDR3 in DNA: TGTGCCAGCACCACCCCGGGGGGCCTCACAGATACGCAGTATTTT. Its protein product is CASTTPGGLTDTQYF.

The chain joins TRBV5-5 to TRBJ2-7, with 13 bases fitting TRBD2. CDR3 length: 17 residues. Trimming took 3 bases from V and 5 from J; bases not matched to a gene: 11. CDR1 is SGHKS, CDR2 YYEKEE, per germline (reference sequence). This chain's CDR3 is CASSSIGLAGDFHEQYF. Written as DNA, the CDR3 is TGTGCCAGCAGCTCGATCGGACTAGCGGGAGATTTCCACGAGCAGTACTTC.

This clone has only one observation. This rearrangement joins TRBV19 to TRBJ1-2; the D gene is possibly TRBD1 (5 bases). This CDR3 contains 16 residues. Trimming stripped 0 bases from V and 4 bases from J, with 15 bases between. CDR1 is LNHDA, CDR2 SQIVND, per germline (reference sequence). Here the CDR3 reads CASSIDPTPGGYGYTF. Here the CDR3 DNA reads TGTGCCAGTAGTATAGACCCCACTCCGGGGGGCTATGGCTACACCTTC.

This sequence joins TRBV2 and TRBJ2-1, with 9 nucleotides matching TRBD2. Germline V lookup: CDR1 SNHLY, CDR2 FYNNEI. This CDR3 spans 16 amino acids. V was pared by 6 bases and J by 7 bases, with 13 bases of the junction left unmatched. The CDR3 protein is CASSPSGGRNLNEQFF. CDR3 in DNA: TGTGCCAGCAGCCCCAGCGGGGGGAGAAATTTAAATGAGCAGTTCTTC.

The chain uses TRBV9 and TRBJ1-4; TRBD1 is a possible D gene (6 bases). CDR1 SGDLS and CDR2 YYNGEE come from the germline V gene. The V end was cut by 4 bases, the J end by 0 bases, with 16 bases between. The CDR3 length is 17 residues. The CDR3 DNA sequence: TGTGCCAGCAGCCCGGGGGGGCTAGGACCAACTAATGAAAAACTGTTTTTT. Protein: CASSPGGLGPTNEKLFF.

V usage is TRBV2 and J usage is TRBJ1-4, with D possibly TRBD1 on 5 matching bases. The CDR3 covers 15 residues. Germline V gene lookup returns CDR1 SNHLY and CDR2 FYNNEI. V dropped 0 bases and J dropped 11 bases, with 16 bases sitting between them. The CDR3 is CASSEAGTTGGKLFF. CDR3 bases: TGTGCCAGCAGTGAAGCGGGCACCACGGGGGGGAAACTGTTTTTT.

V is TRBV5-4 and J is TRBJ1-2; TRBD1 is a possible D gene (6 bases). Trimming took off 4 bases at V and 10 bases at J, with 26 bases between the two ends. Germline assignment: CDR1 SGHNT and CDR2 YYREEE (reference sequence). The CDR3 spans 16 residues. The CDR3 DNA is TGTGCCAGCAGCAGCCCCCCTTTAGGGGGTTTTGATGACTACACCTTC. Protein product: CASSSPPLGGFDDYTF.